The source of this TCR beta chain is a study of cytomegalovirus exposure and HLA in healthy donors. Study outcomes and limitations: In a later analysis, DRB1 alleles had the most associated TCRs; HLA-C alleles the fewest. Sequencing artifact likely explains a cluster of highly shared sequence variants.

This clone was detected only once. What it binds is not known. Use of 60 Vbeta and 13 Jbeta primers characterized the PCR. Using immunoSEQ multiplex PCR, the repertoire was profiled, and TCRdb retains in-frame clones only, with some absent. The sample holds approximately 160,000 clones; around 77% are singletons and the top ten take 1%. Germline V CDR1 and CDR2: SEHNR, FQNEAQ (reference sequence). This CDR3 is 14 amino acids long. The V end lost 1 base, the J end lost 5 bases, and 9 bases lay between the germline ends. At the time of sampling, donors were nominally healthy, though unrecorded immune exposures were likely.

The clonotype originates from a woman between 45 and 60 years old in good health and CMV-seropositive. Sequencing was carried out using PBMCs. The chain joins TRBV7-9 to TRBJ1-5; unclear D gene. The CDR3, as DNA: TGTGCCAGCAGCTTAGAGAGTCGCCATCAGCCCCAGCATTTT. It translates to CASSLESRHQPQHF.